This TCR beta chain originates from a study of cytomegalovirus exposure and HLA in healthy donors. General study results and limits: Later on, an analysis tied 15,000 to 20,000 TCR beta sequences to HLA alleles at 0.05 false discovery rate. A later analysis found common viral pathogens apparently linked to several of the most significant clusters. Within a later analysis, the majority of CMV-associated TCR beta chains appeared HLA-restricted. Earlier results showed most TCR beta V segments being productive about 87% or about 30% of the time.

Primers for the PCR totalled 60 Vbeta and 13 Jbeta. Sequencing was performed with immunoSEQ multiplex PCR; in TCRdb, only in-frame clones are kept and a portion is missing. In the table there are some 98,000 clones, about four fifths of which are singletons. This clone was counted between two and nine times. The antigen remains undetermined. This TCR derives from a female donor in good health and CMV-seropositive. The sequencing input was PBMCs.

CDR3 sequence: CASSLSGTVSFEQYF. The CDR3 region has the DNA TGTGCCAGCAGTTTATCGGGGACAGTCAGTTTTGAGCAGTACTTC. This chain links TRBV27 with TRBJ2-7; 7 positions agree with TRBD1. Per the germline V gene, CDR1 is MNHEY and CDR2 is SMNVEV (reference sequence). The length of the CDR3 is 15 residues. V lost 0 bases and J lost 7; bases outside the gene matches: 9.